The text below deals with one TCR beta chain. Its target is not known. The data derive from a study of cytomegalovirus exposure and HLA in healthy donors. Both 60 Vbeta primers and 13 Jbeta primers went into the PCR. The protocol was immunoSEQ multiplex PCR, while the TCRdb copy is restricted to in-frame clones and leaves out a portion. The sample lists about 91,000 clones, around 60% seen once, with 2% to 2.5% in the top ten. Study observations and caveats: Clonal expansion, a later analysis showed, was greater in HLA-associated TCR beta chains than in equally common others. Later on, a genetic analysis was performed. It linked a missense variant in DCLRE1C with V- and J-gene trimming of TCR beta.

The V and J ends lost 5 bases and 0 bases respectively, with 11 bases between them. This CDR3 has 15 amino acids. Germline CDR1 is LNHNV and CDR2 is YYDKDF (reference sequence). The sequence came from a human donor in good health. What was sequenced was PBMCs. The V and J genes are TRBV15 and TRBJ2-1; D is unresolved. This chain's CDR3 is CATSERRSSYNEQFF. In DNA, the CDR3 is TGTGCCACCAGCGAACGTAGGAGCTCCTACAATGAGCAGTTCTTC.